This entry describes one TCR beta chain. The count of this clone is one. The clone's antigen remains unknown. There are no base qualities to consult, and no much larger clone falls within one base. This entry is derived from a study of T cell responses to AZD1222 COVID-19 vaccine (dated by TCRdb to 2020 to 2023). About the investigation overall: A total of 233 trial participants underwent TCR sequencing, of whom some 210 received two doses of AZD1222 and roughly 25 received two doses of the MenACWY control vaccine. Enrollment into the trials was organized by age into subgroups of 18-55, 56-69 and 70-plus years, and those subgroups contained roughly 150, 30 and 60 TCR-sequenced participants, respectively. Results and caveats for the whole study, not just this receptor: A significant rise in spike-specific TCR breadth and depth was observed after two AZD1222 doses relative to day 0 and relative to MenACWY recipients. The vaccine-associated CD4 TCRs covered the entire spike protein, and the dominant responses fell in regions 160-218 and 743-854. Reportedly, close to half of the unique spike-specific TCRs recognized epitopes lying outside the regions that are mutated in the B.1.351 and B.1.1.7 variants. Conclusions about previously exposed vaccinees are limited because only six or seven AZD1222 recipients were SARS-CoV-2 seropositive at baseline. Most participants were white British and females outnumbered males, and the authors suggested that clonal diversity may have been underestimated. No day 14 peak-response samples were available, so repertoires were characterized only after the peak T cell response. The 56-69-year group was small, and its depth increase did not reach significance, likely because of low power.

Reading the label with the study, this specimen's time point is: about 28 days (+/-7) after the second vaccine dose. AZD1222 recipients with second doses at about 4 weeks or about 12 weeks were pooled, because spike-specific TCR depth and breadth did not differ between schedules. Vaccinee samples came from UK trials COV001 and COV002, including a single-blind randomized controlled phase 2/3 trial of AZD1222 (ChAdOx1 nCoV-19) in healthy adults. For TCRbeta chain sequencing, PBMC samples from trial participants were taken at day 0 and at day 28 after the second dose. From the cysteine up to the phenylalanine, the CDR3 has a length of 13 residues. The entry retains the CDR3 DNA only, 39 bases that are in frame from base 1. Trimming costs V 4 bases and J 4 bases, and their ends lie 11 bases apart. The germline V gene encodes CDR1 SGHRS and CDR2 YFSETQ. The CDR3 regions of human TCRbeta chains were analyzed by immunosequencing. Under the source paper's analysis protocol: TCRs in the repertoires were matched against a reference library of SARS-CoV-2-specific TCRs that had been generated with the MIRA antigen-specificity platform. Breadth meant the fraction of unique TCRs that were SARS-CoV-2-associated, whereas depth meant the fraction of total T cells that were SARS-CoV-2-associated. Using the MIRA data, each spike-specific TCR was assigned both to the spike region to which the TCR was reactive and to a CD4 or CD8 class. Log10-transformed breadth and depth values were compared by one-way ANOVA with Sidak's multiple comparisons tests. This immuneACCESS table, as held by TCRdb, lists in-frame sequences with V and J called but not all clones. Of the missing ones, under half trace to an unresolved V gene in checked studies; the others have no known cause. That table is the source of V, J and clone size, and D and trimming were worked out from the DNA. The sample data list roughly 50,000 clones, and 70% to 90% of these were observed just once. The ten largest clonotypes hold 5.5% to 7% of the sample.

The chain joins TRBV5-1 to TRBJ1-2; the D region possibly corresponds to TRBD1 (5 bases align). This TCR derives from an adult who received the AZD1222 COVID-19 vaccine. The starting material was peripheral blood, obtained 28 days after the second AZD1222 dose. The CDR3 region has the sequence CASSPRDPYGYTF. The DNA sequence is TGCGCCAGCAGCCCCCGGGACCCCTATGGCTACACCTTC.